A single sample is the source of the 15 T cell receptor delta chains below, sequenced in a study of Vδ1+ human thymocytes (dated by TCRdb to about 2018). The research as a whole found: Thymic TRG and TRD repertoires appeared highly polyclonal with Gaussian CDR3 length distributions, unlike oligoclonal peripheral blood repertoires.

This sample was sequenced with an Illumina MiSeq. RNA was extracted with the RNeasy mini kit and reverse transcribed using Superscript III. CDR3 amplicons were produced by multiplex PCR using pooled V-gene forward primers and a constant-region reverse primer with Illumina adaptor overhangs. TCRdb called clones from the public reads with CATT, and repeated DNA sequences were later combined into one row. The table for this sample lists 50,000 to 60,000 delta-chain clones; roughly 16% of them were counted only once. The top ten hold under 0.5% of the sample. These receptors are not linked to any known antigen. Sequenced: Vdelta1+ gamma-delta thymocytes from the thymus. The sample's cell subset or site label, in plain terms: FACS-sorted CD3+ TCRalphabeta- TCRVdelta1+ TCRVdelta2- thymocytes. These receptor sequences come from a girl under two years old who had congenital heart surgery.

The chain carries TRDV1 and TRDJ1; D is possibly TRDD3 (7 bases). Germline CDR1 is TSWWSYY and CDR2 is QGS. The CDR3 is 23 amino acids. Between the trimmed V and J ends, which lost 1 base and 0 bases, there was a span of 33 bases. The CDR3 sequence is CALGEPYGLPLLSGGPDTDKLIF. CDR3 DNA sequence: TGTGCTCTTGGGGAACCCTACGGCCTTCCCCTGCTTTCTGGGGGTCCTGACACCGATAAACTCATCTTT.

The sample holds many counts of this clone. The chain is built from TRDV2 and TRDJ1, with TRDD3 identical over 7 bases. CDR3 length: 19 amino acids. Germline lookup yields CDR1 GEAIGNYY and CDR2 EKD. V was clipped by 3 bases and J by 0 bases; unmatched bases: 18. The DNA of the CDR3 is TGTGCCTGTGACCGTGTACTGGGGACCCCCTTGCTGTACACCGATAAACTCATCTTT. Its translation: CACDRVLGTPLLYTDKLIF.

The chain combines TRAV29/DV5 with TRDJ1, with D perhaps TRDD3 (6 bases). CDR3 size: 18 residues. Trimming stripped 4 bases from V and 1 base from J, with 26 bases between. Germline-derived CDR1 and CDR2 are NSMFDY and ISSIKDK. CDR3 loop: CAAGTRGDPLRSTDKLIF. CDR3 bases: TGTGCAGCAGGGACTAGGGGGGACCCCCTACGGTCCACCGATAAACTCATCTTT.

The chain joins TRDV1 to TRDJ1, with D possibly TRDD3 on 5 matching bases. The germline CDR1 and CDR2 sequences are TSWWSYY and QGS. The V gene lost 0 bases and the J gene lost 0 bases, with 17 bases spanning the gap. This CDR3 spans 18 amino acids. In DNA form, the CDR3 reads TGTGCTCTTGGGGAACTTGAGATCCCGGGGGCAAACACCGATAAACTCATCTTT. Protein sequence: CALGELEIPGANTDKLIF.

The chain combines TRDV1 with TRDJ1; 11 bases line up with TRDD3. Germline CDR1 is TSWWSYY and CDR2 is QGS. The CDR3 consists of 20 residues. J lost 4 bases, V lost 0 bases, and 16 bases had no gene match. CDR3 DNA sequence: TGTGCTCTTGGGGAACTCCCTCCTAGACTGGGGGATAGGTCTGGCGATAAACTCATCTTT. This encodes CALGELPPRLGDRSGDKLIF.

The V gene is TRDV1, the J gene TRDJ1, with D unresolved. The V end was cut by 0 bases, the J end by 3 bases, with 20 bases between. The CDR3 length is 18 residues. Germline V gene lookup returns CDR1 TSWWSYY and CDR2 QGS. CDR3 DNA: TGTGCTCTTGGGGAACTGAGGATCCTGGCTGTCATTTCCGATAAACTCATCTTT. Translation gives CALGELRILAVISDKLIF.

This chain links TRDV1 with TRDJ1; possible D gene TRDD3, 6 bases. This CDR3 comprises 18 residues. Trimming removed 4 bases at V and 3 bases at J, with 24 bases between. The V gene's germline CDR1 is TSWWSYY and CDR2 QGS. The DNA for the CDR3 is TGTGCTCTTGGGGTTGCCCCCCCTTCTCGATACGAAGCCGATAAACTCATCTTT. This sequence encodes CALGVAPPSRYEADKLIF.

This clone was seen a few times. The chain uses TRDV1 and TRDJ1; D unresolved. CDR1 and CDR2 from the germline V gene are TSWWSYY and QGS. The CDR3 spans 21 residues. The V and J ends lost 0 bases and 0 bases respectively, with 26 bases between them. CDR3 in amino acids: CALGELLSPRNHPLYTDKLIF. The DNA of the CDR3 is TGTGCTCTTGGGGAACTTTTGTCGCCCCGGAACCACCCCCTTTACACCGATAAACTCATCTTT.

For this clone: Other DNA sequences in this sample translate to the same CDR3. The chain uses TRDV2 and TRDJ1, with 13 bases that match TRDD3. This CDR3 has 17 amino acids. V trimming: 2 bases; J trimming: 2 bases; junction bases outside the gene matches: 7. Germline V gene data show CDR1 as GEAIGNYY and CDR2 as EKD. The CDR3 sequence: CACDNSLGDTGTDKLIF. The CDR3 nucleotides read TGTGCCTGTGACAACTCACTGGGGGATACGGGAACCGATAAACTCATCTTT.

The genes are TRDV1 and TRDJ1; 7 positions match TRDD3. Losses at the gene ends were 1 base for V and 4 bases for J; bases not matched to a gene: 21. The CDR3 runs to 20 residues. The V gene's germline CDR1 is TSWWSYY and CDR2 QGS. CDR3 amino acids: CALGEPQLLGGPRSYDKLIF. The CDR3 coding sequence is TGTGCTCTTGGGGAACCTCAACTGCTTGGGGGACCCAGGTCCTACGATAAACTCATCTTT.

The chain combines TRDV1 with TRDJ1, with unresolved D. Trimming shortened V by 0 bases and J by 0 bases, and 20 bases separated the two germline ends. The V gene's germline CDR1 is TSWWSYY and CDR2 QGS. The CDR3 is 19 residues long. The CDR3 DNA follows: TGTGCTCTTGGGGAACTCCCGGGCCTCGATCCCACCTACACCGATAAACTCATCTTT. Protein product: CALGELPGLDPTYTDKLIF.

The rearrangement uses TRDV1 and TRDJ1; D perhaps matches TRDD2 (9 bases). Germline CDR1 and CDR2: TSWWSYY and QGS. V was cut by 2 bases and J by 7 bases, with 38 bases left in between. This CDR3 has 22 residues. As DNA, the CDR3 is TGTGCTCTTGGGGAAAGGGTTCCCTTCCTACCGTCGTCGGGGGATAAGGATGGTAAACTCATCTTT. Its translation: CALGERVPFLPSSGDKDGKLIF.

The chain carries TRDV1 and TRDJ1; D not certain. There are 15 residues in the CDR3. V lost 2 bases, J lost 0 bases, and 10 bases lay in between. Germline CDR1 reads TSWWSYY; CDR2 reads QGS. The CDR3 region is CALGEIGRHTDKLIF. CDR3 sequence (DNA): TGTGCTCTTGGGGAAATAGGCAGGCACACCGATAAACTCATCTTT.

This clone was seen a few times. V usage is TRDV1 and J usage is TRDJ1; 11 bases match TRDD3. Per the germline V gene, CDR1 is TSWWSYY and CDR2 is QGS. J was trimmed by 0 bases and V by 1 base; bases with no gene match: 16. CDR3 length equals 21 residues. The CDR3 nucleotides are TGTGCTCTTGGGGAACGGAACCTACTGCTACTGGGGGATAAGGACACCGATAAACTCATCTTT. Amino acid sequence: CALGERNLLLLGDKDTDKLIF.

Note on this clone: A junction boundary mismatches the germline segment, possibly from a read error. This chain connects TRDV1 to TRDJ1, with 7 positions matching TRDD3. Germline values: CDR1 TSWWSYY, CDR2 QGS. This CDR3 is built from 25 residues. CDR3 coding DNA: TGTGCTCCTGGGCCCCGCCTGGGTGGACTTCCGTACCGGGAGAGAACCGGGGGATTTACCGATAAACTCATCTTT. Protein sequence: CAPGPRLGGLPYRERTGGFTDKLIF.